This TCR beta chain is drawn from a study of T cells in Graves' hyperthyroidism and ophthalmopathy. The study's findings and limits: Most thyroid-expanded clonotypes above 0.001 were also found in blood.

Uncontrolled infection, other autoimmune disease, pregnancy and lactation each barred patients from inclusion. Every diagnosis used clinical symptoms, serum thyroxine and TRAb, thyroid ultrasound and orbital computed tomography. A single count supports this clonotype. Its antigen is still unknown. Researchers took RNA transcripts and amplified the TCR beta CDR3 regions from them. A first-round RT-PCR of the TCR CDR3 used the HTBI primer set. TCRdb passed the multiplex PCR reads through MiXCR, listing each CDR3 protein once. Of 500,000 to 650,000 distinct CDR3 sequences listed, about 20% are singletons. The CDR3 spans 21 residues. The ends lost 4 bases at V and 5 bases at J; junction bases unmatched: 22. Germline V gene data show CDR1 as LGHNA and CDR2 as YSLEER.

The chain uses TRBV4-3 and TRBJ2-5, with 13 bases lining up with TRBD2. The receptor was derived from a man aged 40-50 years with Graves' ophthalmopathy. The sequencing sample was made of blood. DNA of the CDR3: TGCGCCAGCAGCCCTACCACCGGACTAGCGGGAGCCTCACCCGGGGGGGAGACCCAGTACTTC. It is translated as CASSPTTGLAGASPGGETQYF.